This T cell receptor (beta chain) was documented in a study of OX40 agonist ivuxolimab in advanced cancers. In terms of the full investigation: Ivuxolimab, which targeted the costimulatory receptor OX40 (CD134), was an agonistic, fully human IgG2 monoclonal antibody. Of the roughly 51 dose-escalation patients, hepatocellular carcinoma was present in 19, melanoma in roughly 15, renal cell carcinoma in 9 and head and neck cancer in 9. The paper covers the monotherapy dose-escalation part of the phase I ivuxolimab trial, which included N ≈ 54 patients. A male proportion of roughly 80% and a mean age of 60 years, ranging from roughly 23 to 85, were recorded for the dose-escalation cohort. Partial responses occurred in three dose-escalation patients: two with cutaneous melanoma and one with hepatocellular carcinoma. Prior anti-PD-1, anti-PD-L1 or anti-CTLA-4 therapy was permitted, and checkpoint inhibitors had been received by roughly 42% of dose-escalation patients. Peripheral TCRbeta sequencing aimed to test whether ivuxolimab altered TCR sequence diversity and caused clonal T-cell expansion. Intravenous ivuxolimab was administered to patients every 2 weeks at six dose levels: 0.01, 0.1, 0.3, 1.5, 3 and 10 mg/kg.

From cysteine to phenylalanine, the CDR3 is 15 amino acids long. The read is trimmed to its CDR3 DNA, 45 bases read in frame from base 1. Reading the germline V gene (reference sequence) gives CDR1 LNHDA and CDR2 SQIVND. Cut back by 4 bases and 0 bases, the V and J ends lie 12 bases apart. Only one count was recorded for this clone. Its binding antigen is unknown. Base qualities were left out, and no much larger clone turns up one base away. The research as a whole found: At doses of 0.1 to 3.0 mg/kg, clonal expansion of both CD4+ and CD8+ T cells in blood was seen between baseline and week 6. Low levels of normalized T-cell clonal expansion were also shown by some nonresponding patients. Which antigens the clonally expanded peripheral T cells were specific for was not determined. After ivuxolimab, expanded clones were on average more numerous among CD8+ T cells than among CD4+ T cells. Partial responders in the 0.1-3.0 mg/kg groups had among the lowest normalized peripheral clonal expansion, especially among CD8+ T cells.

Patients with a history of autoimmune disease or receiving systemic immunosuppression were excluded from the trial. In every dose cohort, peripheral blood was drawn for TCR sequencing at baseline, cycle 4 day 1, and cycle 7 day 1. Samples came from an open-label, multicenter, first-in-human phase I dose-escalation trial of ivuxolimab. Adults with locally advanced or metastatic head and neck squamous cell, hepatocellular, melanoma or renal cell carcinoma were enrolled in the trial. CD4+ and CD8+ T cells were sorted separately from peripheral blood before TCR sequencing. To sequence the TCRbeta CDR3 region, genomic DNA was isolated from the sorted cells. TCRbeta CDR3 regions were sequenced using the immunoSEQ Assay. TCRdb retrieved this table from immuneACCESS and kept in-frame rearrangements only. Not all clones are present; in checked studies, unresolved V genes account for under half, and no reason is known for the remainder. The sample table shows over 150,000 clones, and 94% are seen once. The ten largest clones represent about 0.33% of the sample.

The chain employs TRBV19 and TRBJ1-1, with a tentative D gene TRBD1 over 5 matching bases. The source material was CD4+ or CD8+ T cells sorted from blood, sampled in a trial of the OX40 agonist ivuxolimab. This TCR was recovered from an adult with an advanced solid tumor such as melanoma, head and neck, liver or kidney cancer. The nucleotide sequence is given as TGTGCCAGTAGTACGGGGCCGGGTCTGAACACTGAAGCTTTCTTT. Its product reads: CASSTGPGLNTEAFF.